The clone carrying this T cell receptor (beta chain) was counted a few times. Antigen specificity is unknown. The data belong to a study of Graves' ophthalmopathy and Graves' hyperthyroidism. Whole-study findings and limits: The majority of expanded thyroid clonotypes above 0.001 frequency also occurred in blood.

The CDR3 runs to 14 residues. CDR1 and CDR2 from the germline V gene are MGHDK and SYGVNS. V shed 9 bases and J shed 4 bases, with 13 bases lying between them. Ophthalmopathy was moderately-to-severely active, CAS at least 3, NOSPECS at least 4, lasting under 3 months. Certain patients, namely those with other autoimmune diseases, uncontrolled infections, pregnancy or lactation, were excluded. Clinical symptoms, serum thyroxine, TRAb, thyroid ultrasound and orbital computed tomography were relied on for diagnosis. For repertoire sequencing, the TCR beta CDR3 regions were amplified from RNA transcripts. Following a first-round RT-PCR that used HTBI primers, a second-round multiplex PCR was carried out. TCRdb re-called the multiplex PCR reads with MiXCR, one entry per CDR3 protein. This table holds 600,000 to 950,000 distinct CDR3 sequences, roughly 40% found once.

Source material: peripheral blood. The J gene is TRBJ1-6, the V gene TRBV25-1; D is ambiguous. The TCR sequence derives from an adult man with Graves' ophthalmopathy. The chain's CDR3 is CASTSDEYNSPLHF. Written as DNA, the CDR3 is TGTGCCAGTACCTCGGATGAGTATAATTCACCCCTCCACTTT.